This passage covers 25 T cell receptor beta chains from one sample sequenced in a study of OX40 agonist ivuxolimab in advanced cancers. Profiling relied on immunoSEQ multiplex PCR, and the TCRdb table lists in-frame clones only, not all of them. The sample holds roughly 80,000 clones, about four fifths seen once. The sample in question was CD4+ or CD8+ T cells sorted from blood, obtained in a trial of the OX40 agonist ivuxolimab. The receptors stem from an adult with an advanced solid tumor such as melanoma, head and neck, liver or kidney cancer.

The chain combines TRBV5-4 with TRBJ1-2; D not resolved. CDR3 length: 15 amino acids. The germline V and J ends were trimmed by 0 bases and 8 bases, with 17 bases remaining between them. The germline V gene encodes CDR1 SGHNT and CDR2 YYREEE (reference sequence). CDR3: CASSLGASSNMGYTF. In DNA form, the CDR3 reads TGTGCCAGCAGCTTGGGGGCCAGCAGCAATATGGGCTACACCTTC.

The chain links TRBV10-1 to TRBJ2-3; D is possibly TRBD2 (5 bases). The germline gives CDR1 WNHNN, CDR2 SYGVQD (reference sequence). Trimming took off 7 bases at V and 2 bases at J, with 19 bases between the two ends. The CDR3 contains 16 residues. CDR3 amino acids: CASKPRVAMDTDTQYF. CDR3 in DNA: TGCGCCAGCAAACCGAGGGTGGCTATGGACACAGATACGCAGTATTTT.

This clone appeared once. The V call is TRBV9, the J call TRBJ2-1; D unclear. Trimming cost V 4 bases and J 0 bases, with 14 bases left between them. In germline, CDR1 is SGDLS, CDR2 YYNGEE. The CDR3 loop spans 16 amino acids. In DNA form, the CDR3 reads TGTGCCAGCAGCTCAAGAGACACGCACTCCTACAATGAGCAGTTCTTC. It yields the protein CASSSRDTHSYNEQFF.

The V and J genes are TRBV9 and TRBJ1-2; 9 bases agree with TRBD1. V dropped 3 bases and J dropped 6; count of bases not matched to a gene: 6. Germline CDR1 is SGDLS and CDR2 is YYNGEE. The CDR3 has 14 amino acids. The CDR3 spells CASSAQQGAHGYTF. The CDR3 DNA reads as TGTGCCAGCAGCGCACAACAGGGGGCGCATGGCTACACCTTC.

This clone was counted once. An end of the junction differs from the germline gene, which may be a read error. The chain has TRBV12-5 and TRBJ2-7; D is unresolved. Per germline, CDR1 LGHNT and CDR2 FRNRAP. This CDR3 comprises 11 residues. CDR3 residues: CASGLMAPADF. The CDR3 DNA is TGTGCTAGTGGATTAATGGCCCCGGCGGACTTC.

The chain recombines TRBV5-1 with TRBJ1-1, with D possibly TRBD1 on 5 matching bases. Trimming stripped 3 bases from V and 1 base from J, with 10 bases between. The CDR3 runs 14 residues. Germline assignment: CDR1 SGHRS and CDR2 YFSETQ. The CDR3: CASSSGTANTEAFF. The CDR3 DNA sequence: TGCGCCAGCAGCTCTGGGACCGCGAACACTGAAGCTTTCTTT.

The chain is built from TRBV6-1 and TRBJ1-5; D perhaps matches TRBD1 (5 bases). Germline V gives CDR1 MNHNS, CDR2 SASEGT. The CDR3 length is 14 residues. V was clipped by 8 bases and J by 0 bases, with 11 bases between them. The DNA for the CDR3 is TGTGCCAGCGGAGGACATCTTAGCAATCAGCCCCAGCATTTT. Its translation: CASGGHLSNQPQHF.

This rearrangement joins TRBV10-3 to TRBJ2-6; 9 bases map to TRBD1. The CDR3 length is 17 residues. From germline, CDR1 is ENHRY and CDR2 SYGVKD. V shed 8 bases and J 0 bases; nucleotides not matched to a gene: 8. This CDR3 is CAIATGGFSSGANVLTF. The CDR3 coding sequence is TGTGCCATCGCCACAGGGGGCTTTTCCTCTGGGGCCAACGTCCTGACTTTC.

The CDR3 sequence: CAIRQSNTEAFF. The CDR3 nucleotides are TGTGCCATCAGGCAGAGTAACACTGAAGCTTTCTTT. This chain joins TRBV10-3 and TRBJ1-1; D gene uncertain. Trimming removed 6 bases at V and 2 bases at J, with 7 bases between. CDR1 and CDR2 from the germline V gene are ENHRY and SYGVKD. The CDR3 spans 12 residues.

V and J are TRBV7-2 and TRBJ1-2, with D perhaps matching TRBD1 (6 bases). This CDR3 has 13 amino acids. V dropped 3 bases and J dropped 6 bases, with 11 bases sitting between them. Germline values: CDR1 SGHTA, CDR2 FQGNSA. The CDR3 sequence is CASSLDSPDGYTF. DNA of the CDR3: TGTGCCAGCAGCTTGGACAGTCCTGATGGCTACACCTTC.

In its sample, this clone was seen a few times. The chain combines TRBV30 with TRBJ1-5; 8 bases fit TRBD1. From germline, CDR1 is GTSNPN and CDR2 SVGIG (reference sequence). This CDR3 is built from 19 residues. The V and J ends lost 3 bases and 1 base, in that order; junction bases with no gene match: 17. Here the CDR3 DNA reads TGTGCCTGGAGCGCGCCGGGACAGGTGCCTATGGTGAGCAATCAGCCCCAGCATTTT. As protein: CAWSAPGQVPMVSNQPQHF.

This clone was found a few times. The chain has TRBV11-2 and TRBJ1-6; 7 bases are shared with TRBD1. The CDR3 has 13 amino acids. Germline lookup yields CDR1 SGHAT and CDR2 FQNNGV. J lost 13 bases, V lost 3 bases, and 6 bases had no gene match. The CDR3 loop reads CASSFQGDRPLHF. CDR3 DNA sequence: TGTGCCAGCAGCTTTCAGGGGGATCGGCCCCTCCACTTT. Variable domain in full (rest from reference TRBV11-2 and TRBJ1-6): EAGVAQSPRYKIIEKRQSVAFWCNPISGHATLYWYQQILGQGPKLLIQFQNNGVVDDSQLPKDRFSAERLKGVDSTLKIQPAKLEDSAVYLCASSFQGDRPLHFGNGTRLTVT.

J is TRBJ2-2 and V is TRBV9; 10 bases match TRBD2. The CDR3 extends over 15 amino acids. The V and J ends lost 3 bases and 4 bases, in that order; junction bases with no gene match: 3. Germline V gives CDR1 SGDLS, CDR2 YYNGEE. CDR3 sequence: CASSGTSGPTGELFF. For the CDR3, the DNA is TGTGCCAGCAGCGGGACTAGCGGCCCCACCGGGGAGCTGTTTTTT.

The chain is built from TRBV28 and TRBJ2-7; D possibly corresponds to TRBD1 (6 bases). The germline V and J ends were trimmed by 4 bases and 0 bases, with 19 bases remaining between them. CDR1 is MDHEN, CDR2 SYDVKM, per germline. The CDR3 extends over 17 amino acids. CDR3 bases: TGTGCCAGCAGTTCTCTTCCACAGGGTTGGAACTCCTACGAGCAGTACGTC. This codes for CASSSLPQGWNSYEQYV.

This sequence joins TRBV15 and TRBJ2-3; TRBD1 matches 8 bases. V trimming: 0 bases; J trimming: 3 bases; junction bases outside the gene matches: 8. The CDR3 has 17 residues. Germline V gene sequence: CDR1 LNHNV, CDR2 YYDKDF (reference sequence). CDR3 nucleotides: TGTGCCACCAGCAGAGATTGGCAGGGGGCGCGGACAGATACGCAGTATTTT. This sequence encodes CATSRDWQGARTDTQYF.

The rearrangement uses TRBV6-1 and TRBJ2-1, with 12 bases identical to TRBD2. Germline V gene lookup returns CDR1 MNHNS and CDR2 SASEGT. The CDR3 spans 15 residues. V dropped 5 bases and J dropped 12; count of bases not matched to a gene: 11. As DNA, the CDR3 is TGTGCCAGCAGTTCGACTAGCGGGGGAGCGATTGGGCAGTTCTTC. This codes for CASSSTSGGAIGQFF.

V and J are TRBV9 and TRBJ2-3; D may correspond to TRBD1 or TRBD2 (6 bases each). Germline CDR1 and CDR2: SGDLS and YYNGEE. CDR3 length: 17 amino acids. Trimming cost V 1 base and J 4 bases, with 19 bases left between them. CDR3 sequence reads: CASSVRGQGTPPDTQYF. DNA for the CDR3: TGTGCCAGCAGCGTACGGGGGCAAGGGACACCGCCAGATACGCAGTATTTT. Full variable domain (rest looked up from reference TRBV9 and TRBJ2-3): DSGVTQTPKHLITATGQRVTLRCSPRSGDLSVYWYQQSLDQGLQFLIQYYNGEERAKGNILERFSAQQFPDLHSELNLSSLELGDSALYFCASSVRGQGTPPDTQYFGPGTRLTVL.

The chain employs TRBV7-2 and TRBJ1-2; D not certain. Germline CDR1 is SGHTA and CDR2 is FQGNSA. The V gene lost 2 bases and the J gene lost 2 bases, with 9 bases spanning the gap. This CDR3 is built from 14 residues. CDR3 protein: CASSLPGMNYGYTF. The CDR3 nucleotides are TGTGCCAGCAGCTTACCCGGAATGAACTATGGCTACACCTTC.

The sample holds a few counts of this clone. The J gene is TRBJ1-4, the V gene TRBV7-2; perhaps TRBD1 as D (6 bases). The CDR3 totals 17 residues. Deletions cut 5 bases from V and 4 bases from J, with 20 bases between. Germline V lookup: CDR1 SGHTA, CDR2 FQGNSA. The CDR3 sequence is CASSLVPQGNNNEKLFF. The DNA for the CDR3 is TGTGCCAGCAGCCTGGTACCCCAGGGGAATAATAATGAAAAACTGTTTTTT.

The chain combines TRBV7-9 with TRBJ1-4; D not resolved. The CDR3 has 15 residues. The germline V and J ends were trimmed by 2 bases and 3 bases, with 10 bases remaining between them. CDR1 SEHNR and CDR2 FQNEAQ come from the germline V gene (reference sequence). The CDR3 region has the DNA TGTGCCAGCAGCTTATCGGAGTTGGCTAATGAAAAACTGTTTTTT. This encodes CASSLSELANEKLFF.

This chain connects TRBV7-8 to TRBJ1-4, with TRBD1 matching 7 bases. The V gene end was trimmed by 2 bases and the J gene end by 8 bases; junction bases not matched to a gene: 11. Germline CDR1 reads SGHVS; CDR2 reads FQNEAQ. CDR3 length: 16 amino acids. Here the CDR3 reads CASSLHPDRLQEKLFF. As DNA, the CDR3 is TGTGCCAGCAGCTTACACCCGGACAGGTTACAAGAAAAACTGTTTTTT. The full variable domain, rest sourced from reference TRBV7-8 and TRBJ1-4, is GAGVSQSPRYKVAKRGQDVALRCDPISGHVSLFWYQQALGQGPEFLTYFQNEAQLDKSGLPSDRFFAERPEGSVSTLKIQRTQQEDSAVYLCASSLHPDRLQEKLFFGSGTQLSVL.

The chain employs TRBV12-1 and TRBJ1-5; the DNA was not used to check the table's D call, TRBD1. TRBV12-1 is classified as a pseudogene. The CDR3 covers 17 residues. This chain's CDR3 is CASHRDRTLYSNQPQHF. As DNA, the CDR3 is TGTGCCAGCCACCGGGACAGGACACTTTATAGCAATCAGCCCCAGCATTTT.

The V and J genes are TRBV2 and TRBJ1-1; a possible D gene is TRBD1 (5 bases). CDR3 length equals 14 residues. The germline V and J ends were trimmed by 4 bases and 8 bases, with 17 bases remaining between them. The germline gives CDR1 SNHLY, CDR2 FYNNEI. The CDR3 coding sequence is TGTGCCAGCAGTGGTTGGAGAGCCGAGGGGGAAGCTTTCTTT. This gives the protein CASSGWRAEGEAFF.

The V call is TRBV13, the J call TRBJ1-6; a weak D match, TRBD1 (5 bases). CDR1 and CDR2 (germline): PRHDT, FYEKMQ (reference sequence). Between the trimmed V and J ends, which lost 3 bases and 5 bases, there was a span of 14 bases. The CDR3 loop spans 16 amino acids. This CDR3 reads CASSFRGPSNNSPLHF. The CDR3 DNA is TGTGCCAGCAGCTTCCGGGGCCCCTCTAATAATTCACCCCTCCACTTT.

The chain couples TRBV5-6 to TRBJ2-5; D might be TRBD2 (6 bases). Germline assignment: CDR1 SGHDT and CDR2 YYEEEE. CDR3 length: 14 residues. V was pared by 6 bases and J by 1 base, with 13 bases between. CDR3 DNA sequence: TGTGCCAGCATGGGTAGGCGGGGCCAAGAGACCCAGTACTTC. It translates to CASMGRRGQETQYF.